A selection of T cell receptor beta chains follows, all from one sample in a study of blood T cell repertoires in COVID-19. The table came from immunoSEQ multiplex PCR; TCRdb's copy has only in-frame clones and leaves some out. Of almost 300,000 clones in the sample, about nine tenths were seen once. The sequenced material came from peripheral blood. These receptors originate from a woman between 25 and 40 years old with COVID-19, enrolled during active disease. Both conserved end residues are part of each CDR3. D genes are given only for firm matches. For some rows the clone size is stated as once, few or many, or as a class when expanded; others skip it.

D gene	J gene	V gene	clone size	CDR3 DNA	CDR3 protein
TRBD1	TRBJ1-1	TRBV5-3	NA	TGTGCCAGAAGCTCCGTCTTACAGGGGGAGGAAAACACTGAAGCTTTCTTT	CARSSVLQGEENTEAFF
TRBD1	TRBJ1-1	TRBV28	NA	TGTGCCAGCACCCGGACAGGGTGGGCCACTGAAGCTTTCTTT	CASTRTGWATEAFF
TRBD2	TRBJ2-3	TRBV11-2	NA	TGTGCCAGCAGCCCCGTACCCTCCGGACTAGCGGTTTATACGCAGTATTTT	CASSPVPSGLAVYTQYF
NA	TRBJ1-2	TRBV12-3/TRBV12-4	NA	TGTGCCAGCAGTTGGACAGCTTCTTATGGCTACACCTTC	CASSWTASYGYTF
TRBD1	TRBJ2-7	TRBV4-2	once	TGTGCCAGCAGCCTGGTCGGACAGGGGGGTAACGAGCAGTACTTC	CASSLVGQGGNEQYF
NA	TRBJ1-6	TRBV21-1	NA	TGTGCCAGCAGCACCCACCTAAGGGGCAATAATTCACCCCTCCACTTT	CASSTHLRGNNSPLHF
TRBD1	TRBJ1-2	TRBV27	NA	TGTGCCAGCAGTTTATTAGCAGGGGGCTATGGCTACACCTTC	CASSLLAGGYGYTF
NA	TRBJ2-3	TRBV15	NA	TGTGCCACCAGCAGACTTACGAGGGTGGGCACAGATACGCAGTATTTT	CATSRLTRVGTDTQYF
TRBD2	TRBJ2-5	TRBV7-9	few	TGTGCCAGCAGCTTAGGGGCGGGGGGCGTCGAGACCCAGTACTTC	CASSLGAGGVETQYF
TRBD2	TRBJ2-1	TRBV4-2	NA	TGTGCCAGCAGCCGAGGGCACCGGGGGGGGTACAATGAGCAGTTCTTC	CASSRGHRGGYNEQFF
TRBD1	TRBJ1-4	TRBV7-9	NA	TGTGCCAGCAGCTTCATAAGGACAGGGGTGAAACTGTTTTTT	CASSFIRTGVKLFF
TRBD1	TRBJ2-7	TRBV4-1	NA	TGCGCCAGCAGCCAAGTCATTACAGGGGCCTACGAGCAGTACTTC	CASSQVITGAYEQYF
NA	TRBJ1-1	TRBV5-1	NA	TGCGCCAGCTCCCTAAACGCGAACACTGAAGCTTTCTTT	CASSLNANTEAFF
NA	TRBJ2-7	TRBV18	NA	TGTGCCAGCTCACCACCGGGACTGAGGTCCTACGAGCAGTACTTC	CASSPPGLRSYEQYF
TRBD1	TRBJ1-1	TRBV6-1	NA	TGTGCCAGCAGTGAACTGGGACAGGAGACTGAAGCTTTCTTT	CASSELGQETEAFF
NA	TRBJ1-1	TRBV3-1/TRBV3-2	NA	TGTGCCAGCAGCCAATTCCGCAGGGGCCCTGAAGCTTTCTTT	CASSQFRRGPEAFF